This T cell receptor beta chain appears in the sequencing data of a study of T cells in Graves' hyperthyroidism and ophthalmopathy. Graves' hyperthyroidism qualified as stable when ophthalmopathy did not progress within 18 months. Those patients with uncontrolled infection, other autoimmune disease, pregnancy or lactation were excluded. In its sample, this clonotype was seen a few times. Its antigen is not identified. RNA transcripts gave rise to amplified TCR beta CDR3 regions. The HTBI primer set served for first-round RT-PCR of the TCR CDR3. Via MiXCR, TCRdb re-called the multiplex PCR reads, giving one row per CDR3 protein. The sample gives hundreds of thousands of distinct CDR3 sequences, about 13% of which show up once; roughly 8.3% is in the top ten. Notes on the study in general: Most clonotypes expanded in the thyroid (above 0.001) were also present in blood.

This receptor was obtained from a woman aged 18 to 35 with Graves' hyperthyroidism. Sequences were obtained from blood.

This chain's CDR3 is CASSNNRAGELFF. DNA for the CDR3: TGTGCCAGCAGCAACAACAGGGCCGGGGAGCTGTTTTTT. V and J are TRBV7-8 and TRBJ2-2, with D maybe TRBD1 (6 bases). There are 13 residues in the CDR3. Germline V lookup: CDR1 SGHVS, CDR2 FQNEAQ. The V end lost 5 bases, the J end lost 6 bases, and 10 bases lay between the germline ends.